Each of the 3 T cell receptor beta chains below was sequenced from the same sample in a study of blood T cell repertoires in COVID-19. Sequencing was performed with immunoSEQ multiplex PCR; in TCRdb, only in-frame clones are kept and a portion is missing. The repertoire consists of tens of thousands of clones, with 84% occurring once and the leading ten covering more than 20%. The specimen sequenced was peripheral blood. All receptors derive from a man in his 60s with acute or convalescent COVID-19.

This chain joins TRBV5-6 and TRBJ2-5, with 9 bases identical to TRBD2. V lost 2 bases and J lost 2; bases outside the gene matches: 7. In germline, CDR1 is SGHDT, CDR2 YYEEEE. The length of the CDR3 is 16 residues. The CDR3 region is CASSLRRLAGQETQYF. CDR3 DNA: TGTGCCAGCAGCTTAAGAAGGCTAGCGGGACAAGAGACCCAGTACTTC. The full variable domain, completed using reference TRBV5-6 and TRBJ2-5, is DAGVTQSPTHLIKTRGQQVTLRCSPKSGHDTVSWYQQALGQGPQFIFQYYEEEERQRGNFPDRFSGHQFPNYSSELNVNALLLGDSALYLCASSLRRLAGQETQYFGPGTRLLVL.

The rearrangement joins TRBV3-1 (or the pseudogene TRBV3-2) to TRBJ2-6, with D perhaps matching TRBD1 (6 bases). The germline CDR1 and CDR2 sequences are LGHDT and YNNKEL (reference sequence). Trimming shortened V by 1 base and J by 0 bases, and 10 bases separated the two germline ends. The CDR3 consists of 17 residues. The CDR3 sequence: CASSQGTANSGANVLTF. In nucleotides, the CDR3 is TGTGCCAGCAGCCAAGGGACAGCCAACTCTGGGGCCAACGTCCTGACTTTC.

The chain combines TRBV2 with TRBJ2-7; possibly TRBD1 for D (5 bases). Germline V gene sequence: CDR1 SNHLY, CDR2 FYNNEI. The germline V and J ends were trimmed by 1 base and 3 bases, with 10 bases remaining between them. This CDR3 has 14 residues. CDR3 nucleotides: TGTGCCAGCAGTGAAGGGCAGGGAATCTACGAGCAGTACTTC. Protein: CASSEGQGIYEQYF.